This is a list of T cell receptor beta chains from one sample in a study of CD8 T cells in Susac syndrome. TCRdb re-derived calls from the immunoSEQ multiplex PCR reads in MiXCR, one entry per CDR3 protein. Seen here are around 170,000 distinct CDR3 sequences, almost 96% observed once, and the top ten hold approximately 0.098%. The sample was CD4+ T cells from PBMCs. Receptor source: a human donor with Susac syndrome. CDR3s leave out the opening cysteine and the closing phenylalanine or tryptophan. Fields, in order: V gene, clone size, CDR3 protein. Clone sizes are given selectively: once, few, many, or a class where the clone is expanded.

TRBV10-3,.,AISEGLAPVN
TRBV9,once,ASSVEELGGYNEQF
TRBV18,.,ASSPRGDEAF
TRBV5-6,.,ASSFPGESTDTQY
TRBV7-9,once,ASSSDTYYGYT
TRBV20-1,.,SPSAGGPYEQY
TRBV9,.,ASSAARDFLTGELF
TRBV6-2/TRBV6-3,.,ASSFPGTATSGNTIY
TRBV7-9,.,ASSLAPPGLATSSYEQY
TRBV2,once,ASRPLGPMSYEQY
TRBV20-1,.,SARTATGYKLEQY
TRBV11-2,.,ASSLSHGTDTQY
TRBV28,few,ASSLLGNYGYT
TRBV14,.,ASRLLQGRGTEAF
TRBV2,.,ASSEGQGTDTQY
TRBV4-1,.,ASSQDQGIKNIQY
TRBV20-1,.,SASKGNYEQY
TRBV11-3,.,ASSTRGTDTGELF
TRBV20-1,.,SAGDYNEQF
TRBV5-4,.,ASSLASGLELSQY
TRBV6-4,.,ASSDGVTLH
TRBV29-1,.,SVGEGRGTEAF
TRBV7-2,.,ASSLRAGGNSNQPQH
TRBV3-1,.,ASSRNGLSGDEQF
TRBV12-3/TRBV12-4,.,ASSLVGQGSEQY
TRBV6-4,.,ASSALGQANTGELF
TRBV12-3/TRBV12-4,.,ASRSGTSAGGTQY
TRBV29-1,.,SVEGEGRNSGNTIY
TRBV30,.,AWSRGVNQPQH
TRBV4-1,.,ASSQAWTAYNEQF
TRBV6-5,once,ASSYLISHEQF
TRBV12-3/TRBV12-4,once,ASSLMAGVKDGYT